This is a list of T cell receptor beta chains from one sample in a study of T-cell memory formation after mild COVID-19. One entry per CDR3 protein results from TCRdb running MiXCR on the 5' RACE reads. This sample yields about 190,000 distinct CDR3 sequences, of which around a fifth are seen a single time; 20% to 25% belongs to the top ten. Material for sequencing was PBMCs or a T cell subset sorted from them (not recorded which). The origin of the receptors is an adult woman who had mild COVID-19 (a few samples of this study predate the infection). Cell type and time point are not known. Each CDR3 is given with its conserved first and last residue. D genes are given only for firm matches. Some rows mark clone size as missing; the rest say once, few, many or name a class of expanded clone.

>few|TRBJ2-3|TRBV7-2|TRBD2
CASSQRGTSTDTQYF
TGTGCCAGCAGCCAGCGGGGCACCAGCACAGATACGCAGTATTTT
>-|TRBJ2-1|TRBV7-9|-
CASSLARPPVLVF
TGTGCCAGCAGCTTAGCCCGACCCCCTGTTTTAGTCTTC
>-|TRBJ1-1|TRBV2|-
CATTSFGNTEAFF
TGTGCCACCACTTCCTTCGGGAACACTGAAGCTTTCTTT
>few|TRBJ2-3|TRBV7-9|-
CASSPDDTQYF
TGTGCCAGCAGCCCCGACGATACGCAGTATTTT
>few|TRBJ2-2|TRBV30|-
CAWSVGGPGELFF
TGTGCCTGGAGTGTCGGCGGGCCCGGGGAGCTGTTTTTT
>once|TRBJ2-5|TRBV6-1|-
CASSEADFLFGSIGETQYF
TGTGCCAGCAGTGAAGCCGATTTCCTGTTCGGGAGTATAGGAGAGACCCAGTACTTC
>-|TRBJ1-5|TRBV9|-
CASSELGGQPQHF
TGTGCCAGCAGCGAGTTGGGGGGTCAGCCCCAGCATTTT
>few|TRBJ2-3|TRBV6-2/TRBV6-3|-
CASGERFRLTDTQYF
TGTGCCAGCGGGGAGCGGTTTCGGCTCACAGATACGCAGTATTTT
>-|TRBJ2-1|TRBV9|-
CASSVEDRMGSYNEQFF
TGTGCCAGCAGCGTAGAGGACCGGATGGGCTCCTACAATGAGCAGTTCTTC
>-|TRBJ2-7|TRBV4-1|TRBD2
CASSQDTGTSYYEQYF
TGCGCCAGCAGCCAAGATACCGGGACTAGCTACTACGAGCAGTACTTC
>few|TRBJ2-3|TRBV3-1|-
CASSQEVSGGTDTQYF
TGTGCCAGCAGCCAAGAGGTTTCGGGTGGCACAGATACGCAGTATTTT
>few|TRBJ2-5|TRBV11-2|-
CASIGNQETQYF
TGTGCCAGCATTGGAAACCAAGAGACCCAGTACTTC
>-|TRBJ2-1|TRBV29-1|-
CSDVRGDYNEQFF
TGCAGCGACGTTCGAGGGGACTACAATGAGCAGTTCTTC
>-|TRBJ2-1|TRBV3-1|-
CASSQDTGADNEQFF
TGTGCCAGCAGCCAAGATACTGGGGCAGACAATGAGCAGTTCTTC
>few|TRBJ1-1|TRBV7-9|-
CASSSNDWTEAFF
TGTGCCAGCAGCTCCAATGACTGGACTGAAGCTTTCTTT
>-|TRBJ2-7|TRBV18|TRBD2
CASSPPSGGATYEQYF
TGTGCCAGCTCACCCCCAAGCGGGGGTGCCACCTACGAGCAGTACTTC
>once|TRBJ2-7|TRBV3-1|-
CASSPDRWGGEQYF
TGTGCCAGCAGCCCAGATCGGTGGGGAGGCGAGCAGTACTTC
>few|TRBJ2-7|TRBV9|-
CASSSSGGITYEQYF
TGTGCCAGCAGCTCATCCGGGGGCATTACCTACGAGCAGTACTTC
>medium-sized|TRBJ2-7|TRBV12-3/TRBV12-4|-
CASSFGSGGEQYF
TGTGCCAGCAGTTTCGGGTCTGGTGGCGAGCAGTACTTC
>few|TRBJ2-1|TRBV29-1|TRBD2
CSVEDQERGREQFF
TGCAGCGTTGAAGATCAGGAGCGGGGGAGGGAGCAGTTCTTC
>-|TRBJ2-6|TRBV6-2/TRBV6-3|TRBD1
CASSSPGQGSGANVLTF
TGTGCCAGCAGTTCTCCGGGACAGGGTTCTGGGGCCAACGTCCTGACTTTC
>-|TRBJ2-1|TRBV18|TRBD2
CASSPNPGLAGMYNEQFF
TGTGCCAGCTCACCAAACCCCGGACTAGCGGGAATGTACAATGAGCAGTTCTTC
>-|TRBJ1-1|TRBV7-8|-
CASSLAQGAAEAFF
TGTGCCAGCAGCTTGGCGCAGGGTGCGGCTGAAGCTTTCTTT
>once|TRBJ2-7|TRBV6-5|-
CASSYSPGGGNEQYF
TGTGCCAGCAGTTACTCTCCGGGTGGCGGAAACGAGCAGTACTTC
>many|TRBJ2-1|TRBV12-3/TRBV12-4|-
CASSPGTQSYNEQFF
TGTGCCAGCAGTCCCGGGACCCAGTCCTACAATGAGCAGTTCTTC
>-|TRBJ2-7|TRBV5-5|TRBD2
CASSLAGTSGSSYEQYF
TGTGCCAGCAGCTTGGCCGGGACTAGCGGGAGTAGTTACGAGCAGTACTTC
>many|TRBJ2-7|TRBV4-3|TRBD1
CASSQDRDRGQYEQYF
TGCGCCAGCAGCCAAGACCGGGACAGGGGGCAATACGAGCAGTACTTC
>few|TRBJ2-1|TRBV30|TRBD2
CAWSPSGLDNEQFF
TGTGCCTGGAGTCCCTCGGGACTAGACAATGAGCAGTTCTTC
>-|TRBJ2-1|TRBV18|-
CASSPPGTSYNEQFF
TGTGCCAGCTCACCCCCCGGCACCTCCTACAATGAGCAGTTCTTC
>-|TRBJ2-7|TRBV7-2|-
CASSRPGGPSSYEQYF
TGTGCCAGCAGCCGCCCCGGGGGCCCTAGCTCCTACGAGCAGTACTTC
>-|TRBJ2-5|TRBV5-1|TRBD1
CASSEGQGGQETQYF
TGCGCCAGCAGCGAGGGACAGGGCGGACAAGAGACCCAGTACTTC
>-|TRBJ2-2|TRBV24-1|-
CATSISTGELFF
TGTGCCACCAGTATTTCCACCGGGGAGCTGTTTTTT
>-|TRBJ1-5|TRBV27|-
CASSLSGWGNQPQHF
TGTGCCAGCAGTTTATCGGGTTGGGGGAATCAGCCCCAGCATTTT
>many|TRBJ2-3|TRBV5-1|TRBD2
CASSPGTSGIDTQYF
TGCGCCAGCAGCCCCGGGACTAGCGGAATTGATACGCAGTATTTT
>-|TRBJ1-1|TRBV30|TRBD1
CAWDPGQGTTEAFF
TGTGCCTGGGATCCGGGACAGGGGACCACTGAAGCTTTCTTT
>-|TRBJ2-6|TRBV4-3|TRBD2
CASSQGGLAETSGANVLTF
TGCGCCAGCAGCCAAGGGGGACTAGCGGAGACCTCTGGGGCCAACGTCCTGACTTTC
>many|TRBJ2-7|TRBV29-1|TRBD2
CSVEEPSGYEQYF
TGCAGCGTTGAAGAACCTAGCGGCTACGAGCAGTACTTC
>-|TRBJ1-2|TRBV4-2|-
CASSQDESIAYYGYTF
TGTGCCAGCAGCCAAGACGAGTCCATCGCATACTATGGCTACACCTTC
>few|TRBJ2-3|TRBV19|-
CASSFERYSTDTQYF
TGTGCCAGTAGTTTCGAGCGGTATAGCACAGATACGCAGTATTTT
>few|TRBJ2-1|TRBV9|TRBD2
CASSAGTTANEQFF
TGTGCCAGCAGCGCCGGGACTACCGCCAATGAGCAGTTCTTC
>-|TRBJ2-1|TRBV12-5|-
CASGYSFSSYNEQFF
TGTGCTAGTGGCTACTCGTTTAGCTCCTACAATGAGCAGTTCTTC
>-|TRBJ1-1|TRBV5-1|TRBD1
CASSKGQGNTEAFF
TGCGCCAGCAGCAAGGGACAGGGTAACACTGAAGCTTTCTTT
>-|TRBJ2-3|TRBV4-1|TRBD2
CASSHQIWGGDTQYF
TGCGCCAGCAGCCACCAAATCTGGGGGGGAGATACGCAGTATTTT
>once|TRBJ1-1|TRBV6-2/TRBV6-3|-
CASSYEGASTEAFF
TGTGCCAGCAGTTACGAAGGGGCGAGCACTGAAGCTTTCTTT
>few|TRBJ1-2|TRBV15|TRBD1
CATSRVGGGHGYTF
TGTGCCACCAGCAGAGTGGGAGGGGGCCATGGCTACACCTTC
>-|TRBJ2-6|TRBV12-3/TRBV12-4|TRBD1
CASSPSGTGGSGANVLTF
TGTGCCAGCAGTCCCTCCGGGACAGGGGGATCCGGGGCCAACGTCCTGACTTTC
>few|TRBJ2-3|TRBV3-1|-
CASSQEMVTDTQYF
TGTGCCAGCAGCCAAGAGATGGTTACAGATACGCAGTATTTT
>few|TRBJ2-1|TRBV20-1|-
CSARGRIREQFF
TGCAGTGCTAGGGGACGTATTAGGGAGCAGTTCTTC
>-|TRBJ2-6|TRBV20-1|-
CSARTGRLGGANVLTF
TGCAGTGCTAGGACGGGCAGGTTGGGGGGGGCCAACGTCCTGACTTTC
>few|TRBJ2-3|TRBV7-6|-
CASSLAEDRRDLTDTQYF
TGTGCCAGCAGCTTAGCCGAGGACCGCCGAGACCTCACAGATACGCAGTATTTT
>-|TRBJ2-1|TRBV7-8|TRBD2
CASSSKRERYNEQFF
TGTGCCAGCAGCTCCAAGCGGGAGAGGTACAATGAGCAGTTCTTC
>-|TRBJ1-1|TRBV7-8|-
CASSSEGGNEAFF
TGTGCCAGCAGTTCAGAAGGGGGTAACGAAGCTTTCTTT